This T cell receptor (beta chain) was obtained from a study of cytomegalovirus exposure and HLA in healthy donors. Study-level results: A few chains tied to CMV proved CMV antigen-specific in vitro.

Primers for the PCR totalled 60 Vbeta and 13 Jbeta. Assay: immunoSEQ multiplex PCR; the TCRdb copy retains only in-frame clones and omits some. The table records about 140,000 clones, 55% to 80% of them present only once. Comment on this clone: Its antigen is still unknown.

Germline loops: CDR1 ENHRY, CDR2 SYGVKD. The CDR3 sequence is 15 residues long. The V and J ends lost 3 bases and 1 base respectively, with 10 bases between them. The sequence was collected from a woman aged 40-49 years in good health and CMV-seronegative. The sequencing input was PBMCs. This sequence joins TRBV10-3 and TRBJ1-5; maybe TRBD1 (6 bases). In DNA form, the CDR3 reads TGTGCCATCAGTGATCACAGGGAGAGCAATCAGCCCCAGCATTTT. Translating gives CAISDHRESNQPQHF.